This T cell receptor beta chain is from a study of regulatory T cells in long-lasting Graves disease. Trimming cost V 3 bases and J 4 bases, with 9 bases left between them. This CDR3 comprises 14 residues. Germline V gene data show CDR1 as LGHDT and CDR2 as YNNKEL (reference sequence). Sample time point: persistent/refractory GD, antithyroid drugs over 5 years with positive TRAb. Preparation of the TCR library used RNA extracted from PBMCs. Library construction for TCR beta used iRepertoire HTBI primers and Arm-PCR of CDR3 regions. TCRdb itself ran the multiplex PCR reads through MiXCR, one entry per CDR3 protein. The sample holds approximately 690,000 distinct CDR3 sequences, about 32% seen once. This clonotype was observed a handful of times.

The V and J genes are TRBV3-1 and TRBJ1-4, with TRBD1 as a possible D gene (6 bases). The TCR comes from a female donor with Graves disease. Material: peripheral blood mononuclear cells (PBMCs), obtained when the disease was refractory, from a patient treated with antithyroid drugs. CDR3 nucleotides: TGTGCCAGCAGCCAGGGGGCGGATAATGAAAAACTGTTTTTT. Protein sequence: CASSQGADNEKLFF.